The T cell receptor beta chain under discussion was sequenced for a study of regulatory T cells in long-lasting Graves disease. For the study at large: With positive TSH receptor antibodies and over 5 years of antithyroid drugs, Graves' disease was considered persistent. Regarding the study as a whole: With 2,741 shared public clonotypes, persistent patients exceeded new patients, who shared about a thousand. Patients whose Graves' disease persisted exhibited lower TCR diversity than those newly diagnosed.

HTBI primers from iRepertoire and Arm-PCR of CDR3 regions yielded the TCR beta libraries. TCRdb analysed the multiplex PCR reads with MiXCR anew, one entry per CDR3 protein. Of approximately 400,000 distinct CDR3 sequences detected, around 23% appear once; the ten largest clones hold about 27%. The CDR3 sequence is 15 residues long. V was shortened by 5 bases and J by 2 bases, with 10 bases between the two germline ends. In germline, CDR1 is LNHNV, CDR2 YYDKDF (reference sequence). The time point is: persistent/refractory GD, antithyroid drugs over 5 years with positive TRAb. TCR sequences were obtained from RNA taken from PBMCs. This clonotype has a handful of counts. Antigen specificity is unknown.

This clonotype originated in a woman aged 35 to 49 with Graves disease. The J gene is TRBJ2-6, the V gene TRBV15, with D possibly TRBD2 on 6 matching bases. This specimen consisted of peripheral blood mononuclear cells (PBMCs), obtained when the disease was refractory, from a patient treated with antithyroid drugs. Here the CDR3 reads CATSSGTAGANVLTF. The CDR3 nucleotides are TGTGCCACCAGCTCAGGGACTGCTGGGGCCAACGTCCTGACTTTC.